This T cell receptor (beta chain) was captured by sequencing in a study of blood T cell repertoires in COVID-19. In this sample, this clone turned up a few times. Recovered Cohort 3 donors showed two negative PCRs, clearance, or symptom resolution. V lost 4 bases and J lost 9, with 19 bases in between. Germline lookup yields CDR1 GTSNPN and CDR2 SVGIG (reference sequence). This CDR3 region has 14 residues. In the authors' methods: Estimates of nucleated cell counts were drawn from the amplification of reference gene primers. Profiling relied on immunoSEQ multiplex PCR, and the TCRdb table lists in-frame clones only, not all of them. That table furnishes V, J and clone size, whereas the DNA furnished D and trimming. The sample contains approximately 470,000 clones, approximately 90% of which appear only once.

The specimen sequenced was PBMCs or T cells enriched from blood (not recorded which). This chain links TRBV30 with TRBJ1-5; TRBD1 might be the D (6 bases). The TCR originated in a woman younger than 35 who had recovered from COVID-19. The CDR3 nucleotides read TGTGCCTGGACCCCGGGGGGTAGGGGGGGGCCCCAGCATTTT. Translation: CAWTPGGRGGPQHF.